This TCR beta chain was retrieved from a study of blood T cell repertoires in COVID-19. For the study at large: In each case, the material was cDNA or gDNA derived from T cells, B-cell-depleted T cells, or PBMCs.

Clones were sequenced by immunoSEQ multiplex PCR, and TCRdb holds only the in-frame ones, with some missing. The table lists 85,000 to 120,000 clones, over 85% of them singletons. Patients in Seattle were enrolled during active infection, then followed longitudinally. Germline V gene lookup returns CDR1 SNHLY and CDR2 FYNNEI. The CDR3 covers 19 residues. J lost 0 bases, V lost 7 bases, and 16 bases had no gene match. Specimen: peripheral blood. This receptor was taken from a woman between 45 and 60 years old with COVID-19, enrolled during active disease. This rearrangement joins TRBV2 to TRBJ1-5, with 9 bases aligning to TRBD1. For the CDR3, the DNA is TGTGCCAGCAACATACATCCGGGACAGGGCCAATATAGCAATCAGCCCCAGCATTTT. Its translation: CASNIHPGQGQYSNQPQHF.